Listed below are T cell receptor beta chains from one sample, sequenced in a study of radiation and T cells in renal cell carcinoma. Data came from immunoSEQ multiplex PCR; TCRdb stores just in-frame clones and leaves some out. The top ten clones hold approximately 6.6% of a sample with some 64,000 clones, over 65% of them seen once. This sample comprised blood, obtained from a patient whose treatment included radiotherapy and nephrectomy. These receptor sequences come from a man in his fifties or sixties with renal cell carcinoma. Each CDR3 is given with its conserved first and last residue. The order of the fields is V gene, CDR3 protein.

>TRBV7-8
CASSPWTGHYGYTF
>TRBV7-9
CASSPTGLDTEAFF
>TRBV11-3
CAIGQVNSGANVLTF
>TRBV19
CASTPRGQGYGYTF
>TRBV14
CASSPRRQGNEKLFF
>TRBV18
CASSPGTGEETQYF
>TRBV9
CASSPGQGEQYF
>TRBV19
CASSGQGGNQPQHF
>TRBV5-5
CASSSWTSGIRLETQYF
>TRBV19
CASKDSPGEPQHF
>TRBV6-1
CASSELGTGGIGGELFF
>TRBV5-4
CASSQSQGAYGANVLTF
>TRBV6-1
CASRHRGYTEAFF
>TRBV4-3
CASSRGSHQQGYQETQYF
>TRBV2
CASRVGTGGDEKLFF
>TRBV5-1
CASSFSGSASTQYF
>TRBV5-1
CASSLGDGVLGGETQYF
>TRBV6-5
CASSRTVYMNTEAFF
>TRBV4-3
CASSQYRGNQPQHF
>TRBV28
CASSFQTTSGAQETQYF
>TRBV10-3
CAISGGDGTNEKLFF
>TRBV11-2
CASSLEGETQYF
>TRBV10-3
CAINEDPHAYGQYF
>TRBV7-3
CASSFGNGAQNTEAFF
>TRBV7-9
CASSLADIQNTEAFF
>TRBV6-6
CASSYEGVETDTQYF
>TRBV30
CAWSVGAEAFF
>TRBV7-2
CASSLFSYNSPLHF
>TRBV5-1
CASSLGEARTDTQYF
>TRBV19
CASRGGQLSSNQPQHF
>TRBV19
CASSQRRGNEQFF
>TRBV7-9
CASSTGSRGQFF
>TRBV5-4
CASSLVEGGPFWADTQYF
>TRBV30
CAWSPMGGLAGYTQYF
>TRBV18
CASSPELAGLDYGYTF
>TRBV5-1
CASSLGLAGVYNEQFF
>TRBV5-1
CASSFQGPNEQFF
>TRBV27
CASSFQATGNQPQHF
>TRBV7-6
CASSFAGQGGNEQFF
>TRBV30
CAWRPQGVRIYGYTF